The 10 T cell receptor beta chains presented below share a single source sample, sequenced in a study of T cell responses to AZD1222 COVID-19 vaccine (dated by TCRdb to the early 2020s). Taken with the paper, the label for time point translates to: baseline before first vaccination. The library was generated by the immunoSEQ multiplex PCR assay. Not all clones reach the TCRdb copy of this immuneACCESS table, which keeps in-frame sequences only. Checked studies attribute under half of the gap to unresolved V genes and leave the rest unexplained. This sample holds around 140,000 clones; around 90% were observed only once. The ten largest account for just under 3% of the sample. This material consisted of peripheral blood, taken on day 0 of AZD1222 vaccination. The receptors derive from an adult in good health.

V usage is TRBV6-2 or TRBV6-3 and J usage is TRBJ2-5; 9 bases agree with TRBD1. The CDR3 runs 16 residues. V dropped 6 bases and J dropped 2; count of bases not matched to a gene: 10. CDR1 MNHEY and CDR2 SVGEGT come from the germline V gene. In DNA, the CDR3 is TGTGCCAGCAGCCCCAGGGGGGACAGGGCTCAAGAGACCCAGTACTTC. Its protein product is CASSPRGDRAQETQYF.

The chain joins TRBV5-6 to TRBJ2-7; 9 bases match TRBD1. J lost 2 bases, V lost 3 bases, and 15 bases had no gene match. CDR3 length equals 18 residues. CDR1 is SGHDT, CDR2 YYEEEE, per germline. CDR3 DNA sequence: TGTGCCAGCAGCTCAATGGGATACCGGGACAGGGCGACCTACGAGCAGTACTTC. Translating it yields CASSSMGYRDRATYEQYF.

This sequence joins TRBV6-5 and TRBJ1-2, with D possibly matching TRBD1 (5 bases). CDR1 is MNHEY, CDR2 SVGAGI, per germline. The CDR3 runs to 15 residues. Trimming pared 6 bases from V and 2 bases from J, leaving 16 bases between. The CDR3 sequence: CASSPPQGANYGYTF. The CDR3 DNA reads as TGTGCCAGCAGCCCACCGCAGGGTGCCAACTATGGCTACACCTTC.

The genes are TRBV18 and TRBJ1-5; D not certain. Per the germline V gene, CDR1 is KGHSH and CDR2 is LQKENI. Trimming removed 3 bases from V and 4 bases from J, with 13 bases in between. CDR3 size: 15 residues. The CDR3 is CASSPERVGNQPQHF. In DNA form, the CDR3 reads TGTGCCAGCTCACCCGAGCGGGTAGGTAATCAGCCCCAGCATTTT.

The V gene is TRBV18, the J gene TRBJ1-1; D not certain. V gave up 1 base and J gave up 7 bases, with 16 bases separating them. The CDR3 is 15 amino acids. Germline V gene lookup returns CDR1 KGHSH and CDR2 LQKENI. Written as DNA, the CDR3 is TGTGCCAGCTCACCACTGGGGTTGGCGGTTCTTGAAGCTTTCTTT. Protein product: CASSPLGLAVLEAFF.

A single count supports this clone. The genes are TRBV4-2 and TRBJ2-3, with a tentative D call TRBD1 (6 bases). Per the germline V gene, CDR1 is LGHNA and CDR2 is YNFKEQ. Trimming removed 1 base from V and 7 bases from J, with 15 bases in between. There are 15 residues in the CDR3. The CDR3 DNA is TGTGCCAGCAGCCAAGGCGAAGGGGGTCGTAATACGCAGTATTTT. This codes for CASSQGEGGRNTQYF.

This chain joins TRBV7-3 and TRBJ2-5; a weak D match, TRBD2 (6 bases). Deletions cut 2 bases from V and 3 bases from J, with 10 bases between. This CDR3 region has 14 residues. Germline-derived CDR1 and CDR2 are SGHTA and FQGTGA. For the CDR3, the DNA is TGTGCCAGCAGCTTATCTGGGACTGAAGAGACCCAGTACTTC. Protein sequence: CASSLSGTEETQYF.

The CDR3 DNA is TGTGCCAGCAGCTCAGGGGGCCCCAATGAGCAGTTCTTC. Its translation: CASSSGGPNEQFF. This rearrangement joins TRBV9 to TRBJ2-1; 8 bases fit TRBD1. Germline loops: CDR1 SGDLS, CDR2 YYNGEE. This CDR3 spans 13 amino acids. Trimming took 4 bases from V and 6 from J; bases not matched to a gene: 3.

The chain combines TRBV10-2 with TRBJ2-1; the D gene is possibly TRBD1 (5 bases). The germline CDR1 and CDR2 sequences are WSHSY and SAAADI. The V gene lost 6 bases and the J gene lost 6 bases, with 15 bases spanning the gap. The CDR3 consists of 14 residues. For the CDR3, the DNA is TGCGCCAGCAGAAGTGGGGCCCGAGCCAATGAGCAGTTCTTC. Translated, it gives CASRSGARANEQFF.

This clone has a handful of counts. The rearrangement links TRBV7-8 to TRBJ2-2, with 10 bases lining up with TRBD1. This CDR3 contains 17 residues. Germline V lookup: CDR1 SGHVS, CDR2 FQNEAQ. V gave up 1 base and J gave up 6 bases; unmatched junction bases: 8. The CDR3 protein is CASSLVAGTGVSGELFF. DNA of the CDR3: TGTGCCAGCAGCTTAGTGGCCGGGACAGGGGTGTCCGGGGAGCTGTTTTTT. The whole variable domain, remainder taken from reference TRBV7-8 and TRBJ2-2, is GAGVSQSPRYKVAKRGQDVALRCDPISGHVSLFWYQQALGQGPEFLTYFQNEAQLDKSGLPSDRFFAERPEGSVSTLKIQRTQQEDSAVYLCASSLVAGTGVSGELFFGEGSRLTVL.